Below, one T cell receptor beta chain is given with its context. The antigen it binds to is not known. No base-level quality is on record; no much larger clone is a single base apart. Graves' hyperthyroidism was defined as stable when no progression to ophthalmopathy occurred over 18 months of follow-up. Hyperthyroidism patients were newly diagnosed, had a disease duration of under 2 months, and were aged 18 to 65 years. Exclusion was applied to patients with uncontrolled infections, other autoimmune diseases, pregnancy or lactation. Diagnoses relied on clinical symptoms, serum thyroxine and TRAb, thyroid ultrasound and orbital computed tomography. PBMCs were separated from 10 ml of fresh peripheral blood using Ficoll-Paque density gradient centrifugation. Total RNA was extracted using Trizol reagent, and RNA quality was assessed on an Agilent 2100 Bioanalyzer. Amplification of TCR beta CDR3 regions was carried out from RNA transcripts. The TCR CDR3 was subjected to a first round of RT-PCR using the HTBI primer set and the Qiagen OneStep RT-PCR kit. A second multiplex PCR round built the libraries, followed by size selection and purification. Sequencing of the libraries was done on an Illumina HiSeq2000 using paired-end 100 bp reads. The authors processed their data as follows. Raw data were processed with SOAPnuke, discarding reads with adapters, uncalled bases, mean Phred below 15, or no exact constant-primer or identifier match. High-quality paired reads were merged using COPE v1.2.5, and each unique nucleotide sequence was defined as a clonotype. MiTCR v1.1 was used to align the clonotypes against IMGT TRBV, TRBD and TRBJ reference segments. The analysis was restricted to V-J combinations with a frequency above 0.0001, which together covered 99.2% of the repertoires. A TCS score was defined as the ratio between F50 (clonal expansion) and ExV (chaos), using BLOSUM62-based TCRdist between CDR3 peptides within each V-J. Welch's t-statistics and random forest reduced around 520 V-J features to 13, which were used in a naive Bayes classifier (R e1071). Starting from the raw public reads, TCRdb applied fastp trimming at Q25, assembled clones with MiXCR and retained in-frame beta chains. Every distinct CDR3 protein forms one entry, paired with its most common genes and DNA. TCRdb's processing, not the authors' own work, is the source of the V and J calls. Recorded for this sample are approximately 610,000 distinct CDR3 sequences; approximately 15% of them occurred a single time. The ten largest clonotypes hold around 19% of the sample.

The data belong to a study of T cells in Graves' hyperthyroidism and ophthalmopathy (dated by TCRdb to about 2019). Study-level background: Peripheral blood samples were taken at the time of initial diagnosis, prior to any treatment. A discovery cohort of roughly 100 patients, roughly 43 with Graves' ophthalmopathy and approximately 57 with stable Graves' hyperthyroidism, was used to find distinguishing TCR V-J signatures. Whether ophthalmopathy could be predicted prospectively was tested in an independent validation cohort made up of approximately 19 hyperthyroidism patients plus 17 patients who later progressed to ophthalmopathy. The 75 to 100 discovery patients were divided at random into training and test sets in a 7:3 ratio. In addition, the study compared T-cell repertoires in thyroid tissue and in blood from over 5 Graves' hyperthyroidism patients. After blood sampling, hyperthyroidism patients were treated with methimazole at a starting dose of 30 mg daily, and ophthalmopathy patients were treated with high-dose intravenous methylprednisolone. TCR Vbeta CDR3 sequencing of 130 to 150 peripheral blood samples (approximately 44 ophthalmopathy, 75 to 80 hyperthyroidism and roughly 17 progressor patients) is reported in the paper.

On the study overall, not on this receptor specifically: During validation, the model predicted progression to ophthalmopathy a median of approximately six months ahead of onset, with approximately 70% sensitivity and roughly 75% specificity. Sample size was not statistically predetermined, and blinding of investigators to group allocation was not performed. Blood samples also contained most of the expanded thyroid clonotypes (frequency above 0.001), which suggests that blood repertoires may reflect thyroid immune responses. Ophthalmopathy was separated from stable hyperthyroidism by a 13 V-J signature model, with roughly 88% sensitivity and 81% to 83% specificity obtained in cross-validation and 80%/75% obtained in testing.

Including the terminal cysteine and phenylalanine, the CDR3 comprises 15 residues. Just the 45-base CDR3 DNA is kept, in frame starting at base 1. The germline V gene specifies ENHRY as CDR1 and SYGVKD as CDR2. V lost 3 bases and J lost 1 base, and the count of bases not matched to a germline gene is 5. The rearrangement combines TRBV10-3 with TRBJ1-1; 7 bases in between match TRBD1. Sequencing input: blood. The sequence came from a woman aged 18 to 35 with Graves' hyperthyroidism. The CDR3 protein is CAISEKGTANTEAFF. The sequenced DNA: TGTGCCATCAGTGAAAAAGGGACAGCGAACACTGAAGCTTTCTTT.